The source of this TCR beta chain is a study of T cell responses to AZD1222 COVID-19 vaccine (dated by TCRdb to about 2021). At the level of the whole study: AZD1222 recipients whose second dose came at about 4 weeks and those whose second dose came at about 12 weeks were combined into one group, since spike-specific TCR depth and breadth did not differ between the two schedules. A total of more than 230 trial participants underwent TCR sequencing, of whom more than 200 had received two doses of AZD1222 and some 25 had received two doses of the MenACWY control vaccine. Trial participants were enrolled into age subgroups of 18-55, 56-69 and 70-plus years, which contained around 150, 29 and 61 TCR-sequenced participants, respectively. General study outcomes and caveats: Participants were mostly white British, with more females than males. The authors suggested clonal diversity may have been underestimated. Only a handful of AZD1222 recipients were SARS-CoV-2 seropositive at baseline, limiting conclusions about previously exposed vaccinees. The 56-69-year group was small, and its depth increase did not reach significance, likely because of low power. The vaccine-associated CD4 TCRs covered the entire spike protein, and the dominant responses fell in regions 160-218 and 743-854. A significant rise in spike-specific TCR breadth and depth was observed after two AZD1222 doses relative to day 0 and relative to MenACWY recipients. Because no day 14 peak-response samples were available, repertoires were characterized only after the peak T cell response. Reportedly, close to half of the unique spike-specific TCRs recognized epitopes lying outside the regions that are mutated in the B.1.351 and B.1.1.7 variants.

Comments on this clone: This receptor's antigen is unknown. Per-nucleotide qualities are absent, and no much larger clonotype sits a single base away.

The CDR3 regions of human TCRbeta chains were analyzed by immunosequencing. From the authors' description of their analysis: TCRs in the repertoires were compared against a reference library of SARS-CoV-2-specific TCRs that had been generated with the MIRA antigen-specificity platform. Breadth meant the fraction of unique TCRs that were SARS-CoV-2-associated, whereas depth meant the fraction of total T cells that were SARS-CoV-2-associated. Each spike-specific TCR was assigned to its reactive spike region and to a CD4 or CD8 class using the MIRA data. Log10-transformed breadth and depth values were compared by one-way ANOVA with Sidak's multiple comparisons tests. Not all clones reach the TCRdb copy of this immuneACCESS table, which keeps in-frame sequences only. Checked studies attribute under half of the gap to unresolved V genes and leave the rest unexplained. The V and J calls and the clone size are those of that table, but D and trimming were determined from the DNA. This sample lists under 130,000 clones; roughly 82% were detected once. The top ten clonotypes cover 4% to 6% of the sample.

The CDR3 starts with the cysteine, ends with the phenylalanine, and has 16 residues. Kept here is only the CDR3 DNA, which spans 48 bases and is read in frame from base 1. CDR1 and CDR2 were assigned from the germline V gene as KGHSH and LQKENI. Germline trimming amounts to 6 bases on V and 1 base on J, with 8 as the count of junction bases outside the gene matches. The sample's time point label, decoded: baseline before first vaccination. Vaccinee samples came from UK trials COV001 and COV002, including a single-blind randomized controlled phase 2/3 trial of AZD1222 (ChAdOx1 nCoV-19) in healthy adults. For TCRbeta chain sequencing, PBMC samples from trial participants were taken at day 0 and at day 28 after the second dose.

Sequencing was performed on peripheral blood, taken on day 0 of AZD1222 vaccination. This TCR was sampled from an adult in good health. The rearrangement joined TRBV18 to TRBJ1-4; the central 7 bases match TRBD1. The sequenced DNA: TGTGCCAGCTCCCTCAGGGGGGGCCTAACTAATGAAAAACTGTTTTTT. This yields the protein CASSLRGGLTNEKLFF.